What follows are 22 T cell receptor beta chains derived from one specimen sequenced in a study of cytomegalovirus exposure and HLA in healthy donors. The PCR used 60 Vbeta and 13 Jbeta primers. Generated by immunoSEQ multiplex PCR, the TCRdb table keeps only in-frame clones and is missing some. The sample shows under 200,000 clones, approximately 12% of them seen only once. The sample taken for sequencing was PBMCs. The receptor source for this set is a man between 45 and 60 years old in good health and CMV-seropositive.

The rearrangement joins TRBV6-6 to TRBJ1-2; TRBD1 is a possible D gene (5 bases). From germline, CDR1 is MNHNY and CDR2 SVGAGI (reference sequence). The CDR3 has 14 amino acids. V dropped 5 bases and J dropped 0 bases, with 10 bases sitting between them. The CDR3: CASSHPTANYGYTF. In DNA form, the CDR3 reads TGTGCCAGCAGTCACCCGACAGCTAACTATGGCTACACCTTC.

The V call is TRBV2, the J call TRBJ2-5, with TRBD1 identical over 10 bases. Unmatched junction bases numbered 5, after V lost 7 bases and J lost 0 bases. The CDR3 covers 15 residues. From germline, CDR1 is SNHLY and CDR2 FYNNEI. Written as DNA, the CDR3 is TGTGCCAGCAACAAGGACAGGGGGAACCAAGAGACCCAGTACTTC. Protein: CASNKDRGNQETQYF. Looking up the rest from reference TRBV2 and TRBJ2-5 gives the full variable domain: EPEVTQTPSHQVTQMGQEVILRCVPISNHLYFYWYRQILGQKVEFLVSFYNNEISEKSEIFDDQFSVERPDGSNFTLKIRSTKLEDSAMYFCASNKDRGNQETQYFGPGTRLLVL.

This clone was seen a handful of times. This sequence joins TRBV6-5 and TRBJ2-5; 10 positions match TRBD2. The V segment lost 2 bases and the J segment 6 bases; nucleotides outside the gene matches: 9. This CDR3 is built from 16 residues. The germline CDR1 and CDR2 sequences are MNHEY and SVGAGI. CDR3 region: CASSYSSGGERKTQYF. The CDR3 region has the DNA TGTGCCAGCAGTTACAGCAGCGGGGGGGAAAGGAAGACCCAGTACTTC.

CDR3 coding DNA: TGTGCCAGCAGCCGGTGGGCCGCTTATGGCTACACCTTC. This translates into CASSRWAAYGYTF. The chain recombines TRBV5-6 with TRBJ1-2; no firm D call. Looked up from germline, CDR1 is SGHDT and CDR2 is YYEEEE. The CDR3 runs to 13 residues. The germline V and J ends were trimmed by 4 bases and 5 bases, with 12 bases remaining between them.

The chain couples TRBV25-1 to TRBJ2-5, with a tentative D call TRBD2 (7 bases). Germline-derived CDR1 and CDR2 are MGHDK and SYGVNS. Trimming cost V 6 bases and J 9 bases, with 26 bases left between them. CDR3 length: 16 residues. CDR3 amino acids: CASSPPVGQGGGAQYF. CDR3 DNA: TGTGCCAGCAGCCCTCCCGTTGGCCAGGGAGGGGGGGCCCAGTACTTC.

The table lists this clone with a few counts. The chain is built from TRBV5-1 and TRBJ1-4; 7 bases agree with TRBD1. Unmatched junction bases numbered 2, after V lost 0 bases and J lost 3 bases. CDR1 SGHRS and CDR2 YFSETQ come from the germline V gene. The CDR3 spans 15 residues. CDR3 sequence reads: CASSLGGTANEKLFF. CDR3 nucleotides: TGCGCCAGCAGCTTGGGGGGGACAGCTAATGAAAAACTGTTTTTT.

This chain joins TRBV5-1 and TRBJ1-1, with D perhaps matching TRBD1 (6 bases). The germline V gene has CDR1 SGHRS and CDR2 YFSETQ. This CDR3 spans 16 amino acids. V shed 4 bases and J shed 4 bases, with 20 bases lying between them. CDR3 region: CASSPEGSQGSTEAFF. The CDR3 DNA reads as TGCGCCAGCAGCCCGGAAGGGTCACAGGGAAGCACTGAAGCTTTCTTT.

A note on this clone: The same CDR3 arises from other DNA sequences in this sample as well. The rearrangement links TRBV9 to TRBJ1-1; D gene unclear. This CDR3 is built from 13 residues. Germline V lookup: CDR1 SGDLS, CDR2 YYNGEE. Trimming shortened V by 2 bases and J by 2 bases, and 7 bases separated the two germline ends. DNA for the CDR3: TGTGCCAGCAGCGTGGGCTCTAACACTGAAGCTTTCTTT. Its protein product is CASSVGSNTEAFF. The complete variable domain, with remaining parts taken from reference TRBV9 and TRBJ1-1, reads DSGVTQTPKHLITATGQRVTLRCSPRSGDLSVYWYQQSLDQGLQFLIQYYNGEERAKGNILERFSAQQFPDLHSELNLSSLELGDSALYFCASSVGSNTEAFFGQGTRLTVV.

V gene TRBV11-3 combines with J gene TRBJ2-7; TRBD2 aligns across 9 bases. The CDR3 extends over 14 amino acids. The V and J ends lost 5 bases and 3 bases, in that order; junction bases with no gene match: 5. Looked up from germline, CDR1 is SGHNT and CDR2 is YENEEA. This chain's CDR3 is CASSRLAGNYEQYV. The CDR3 DNA follows: TGTGCCAGCAGCCGTCTAGCGGGGAACTACGAGCAGTACGTC.

This clone was seen a handful of times. This chain uses TRBV7-9 with TRBJ2-1, with 11 bases identical to TRBD2. Germline values: CDR1 SEHNR, CDR2 FQNEAQ (reference sequence). The CDR3 is 17 amino acids. Germline trimming cut 0 bases from V and 5 bases from J; bases unmatched to any gene: 6. The CDR3 DNA is TGTGCCAGCAGCTTAGCGCTTCTACTAGCGGGGGACAATGAGCAGTTCTTC. Its translation: CASSLALLLAGDNEQFF.

In its sample, this clone was seen a few times. The genes are TRBV27 and TRBJ2-7; the D is unclear. Germline V CDR1 and CDR2: MNHEY, SMNVEV (reference sequence). Trimming removed 6 bases at V and 3 bases at J, with 12 bases between. The CDR3 is made up of 13 amino acids. The CDR3 reads CASSRDGYYEQYF. CDR3 DNA sequence: TGTGCCAGCAGCCGAGACGGGTACTACGAGCAGTACTTC.

This clone was seen only a few times. This chain connects TRBV4-3 to TRBJ1-1; maybe TRBD1 (6 bases). V was shortened by 4 bases and J by 5 bases, with 14 bases between the two germline ends. The V gene's germline CDR1 is LGHNA and CDR2 YSLEER. This CDR3 region has 14 residues. CDR3 sequence reads: CASSRTRGGTEAFF. CDR3 DNA sequence: TGCGCCAGCAGCCGGACAAGGGGGGGAACTGAAGCTTTCTTT.

This clone was seen a handful of times. The chain links TRBV5-4 to TRBJ2-1; 9 nucleotides match TRBD1. This CDR3 is built from 15 residues. The germline V gene encodes CDR1 SGHNT and CDR2 YYREEE (reference sequence). After removal of 3 bases from V and 8 bases from J, the junction contained 9 bases not matched to a gene. The CDR3 coding sequence is TGTGCCAGCAGCTCACAGGGGGCGTATGACGATGAGCAGTTCTTC. Its protein is CASSSQGAYDDEQFF. The whole variable domain, filled in from reference TRBV5-4 and TRBJ2-1, reads ETGVTQSPTHLIKTRGQQVTLRCSSQSGHNTVSWYQQALGQGPQFIFQYYREEENGRGNFPPRFSGLQFPNYSSELNVNALELDDSALYLCASSSQGAYDDEQFFGPGTRLTVL.

The V and J genes are TRBV5-6 and TRBJ2-7; the match to TRBD2 covers 13 bases. CDR1 SGHDT and CDR2 YYEEEE come from the germline V gene. The length of the CDR3 is 15 residues. The trim removed 4 bases at V and 3 bases at J, leaving 4 bases unmatched. CDR3 sequence reads: CASSRGLAGIYEQYF. The CDR3 bases are TGTGCCAGCAGCAGGGGACTAGCGGGGATCTACGAGCAGTACTTC.

This chain connects TRBV21-1 to TRBJ1-1; no DNA check was done on the table's D call, TRBD1. TRBV21-1 is classified as a pseudogene. The CDR3 is made up of 15 amino acids. The CDR3 loop reads CASSRSTGFSTEAFF. CDR3 DNA sequence: TGTGCCAGCAGCAGATCGACAGGTTTTTCCACTGAAGCTTTCTTT.

This clone showed up just a few times. V usage is TRBV10-3 and J usage is TRBJ1-5; 11 bases are shared with TRBD1. CDR3 length: 14 amino acids. J lost 4 bases, V lost 9 bases, and 5 bases had no gene match. Germline CDR1 and CDR2: ENHRY and SYGVKD. CDR3 bases: TGTGCCATTTCGGACAGGGGGCAAAATCAGCCCCAGCATTTT. Translating it yields CAISDRGQNQPQHF.

This clone has just a few counts. CDR3 coding DNA: TGTGCCAGCAGTCGGGGGTACACTGAAGCTTTCTTT. This codes for CASSRGYTEAFF. The gene calls are TRBV2 and TRBJ1-1; perhaps TRBD1 as D (5 bases). V shed 5 bases and J shed 3 bases, with 7 bases lying between them. The CDR3 is 12 residues long. CDR1 and CDR2 from the germline V gene are SNHLY and FYNNEI.

This clone was detected a few times. The chain uses TRBV12-2 and TRBJ2-7; the table calls TRBD2, which could not be checked here. TRBV12-2 is described as a pseudogene. The CDR3 loop spans 15 amino acids. Here the CDR3 DNA reads TGTGCAAGTCGCCTCATGCGGGGGAGAACCTACGAGCAGTACGTC. It encodes CASRLMRGRTYEQYV.

This clone was counted only a few times. V is TRBV9 and J is TRBJ1-1; the match to TRBD1 covers 8 bases. V shed 1 base and J 5 bases; nucleotides not matched to a gene: 7. Germline CDR1 is SGDLS and CDR2 is YYNGEE. CDR3 length: 15 residues. CDR3 sequence reads: CASSVRGQDLTEAFF. Written as DNA, the CDR3 is TGTGCCAGCAGCGTAAGGGGACAGGATTTGACTGAAGCTTTCTTT.

This clone was seen a handful of times. CDR3 loop: CASSELGQGFSYEQYF. DNA of the CDR3: TGTGCCAGCAGTGAATTGGGACAGGGATTCTCCTACGAGCAGTACTTC. V and J are TRBV6-1 and TRBJ2-7, with 9 nucleotides matching TRBD1. J lost 0 bases, V lost 2 bases, and 5 bases had no gene match. This CDR3 has 16 residues. CDR1 is MNHNS and CDR2 is SASEGT in the germline V gene.

This clone was seen a few times. V gene TRBV6-6 combines with J gene TRBJ2-3; TRBD2 might be the D (5 bases). The CDR3 runs 15 residues. Germline V gives CDR1 MNHNY, CDR2 SVGAGI (reference sequence). The V gene lost 6 bases and the J gene lost 6 bases, with 19 bases spanning the gap. CDR3: CASSLQLGSFDTQYF. The CDR3 nucleotides are TGTGCCAGCAGCTTGCAACTAGGATCGTTCGATACGCAGTATTTT.

This clone has only a few counts. The chain links TRBV7-6 to TRBJ2-3; 15 bases match TRBD2. CDR3 size: 17 residues. The V gene end was trimmed by 2 bases and the J gene end by 4 bases; junction bases not matched to a gene: 4. Germline V gene lookup returns CDR1 SGHVS and CDR2 FNYEAQ. As DNA, the CDR3 is TGTGCCAGCAGCTTATGGACTAGCGGGGGGGCGGCAGATACGCAGTATTTT. This codes for CASSLWTSGGAADTQYF.